There are a few counts of the clone carrying this T cell receptor beta chain. The antigen is undetermined. In TCRdb, the 5' RACE reads were re-called with MiXCR into one record per CDR3 protein. The sample has roughly 14,000 distinct CDR3 sequences, over 20% seen once. The germline gives CDR1 LGHNA, CDR2 YSLEER. This CDR3 is 15 amino acids long. Trimming at V came to 3 bases and at J to 4 bases, leaving 3 bases not matched to a gene. These data are taken from a study of T-cell memory formation after mild COVID-19. Study findings and constraints: Contracting clones from day 15 to 85 had balanced CD4/CD8; later expanders favoured CD4+.

This sequence joins TRBV4-3 and TRBJ2-1; 10 nucleotides align to TRBD1. The origin of this receptor is a man between 18 and 29 years old who had mild COVID-19 (a few samples of this study predate the infection). Cell type and time point are not known. The sequenced material came from PBMCs or a T cell subset sorted from them (not recorded which). CDR3 nucleotide sequence: TGCGCCAGCAGCCACGGGACAGGGGTTTACAATGAGCAGTTCTTC. Residues: CASSHGTGVYNEQFF.